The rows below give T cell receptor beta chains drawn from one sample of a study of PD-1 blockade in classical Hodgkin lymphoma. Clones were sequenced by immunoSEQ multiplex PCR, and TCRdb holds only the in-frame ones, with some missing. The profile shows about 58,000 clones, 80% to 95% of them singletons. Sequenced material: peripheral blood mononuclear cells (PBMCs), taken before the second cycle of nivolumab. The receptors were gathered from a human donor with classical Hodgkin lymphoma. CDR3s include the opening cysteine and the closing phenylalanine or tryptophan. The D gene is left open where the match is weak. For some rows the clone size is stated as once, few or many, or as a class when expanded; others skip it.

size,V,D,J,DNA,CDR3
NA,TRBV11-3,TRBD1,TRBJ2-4,TGTGCCAGCAGCTTATTATACAGGGGGGCCAAAAACATTCAGTACTTC,CASSLLYRGAKNIQYF
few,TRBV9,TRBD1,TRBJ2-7,TGTGCCAGCAGCCGCCCGGGACAGGGCTACGAGCAGTACTTC,CASSRPGQGYEQYF
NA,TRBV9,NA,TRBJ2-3,TGTGCCAGCAGCGTAGCTGGGAGCGGCACAGATACGCAGTATTTT,CASSVAGSGTDTQYF
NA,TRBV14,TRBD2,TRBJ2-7,TGTGCCAGCAGCCAGTTCTCCGAGCGGGGGGTAAACGATCCCTCCTACGAGCAGTACTTC,CASSQFSERGVNDPSYEQYF
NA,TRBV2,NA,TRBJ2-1,TGTGCCAGCAGTGAATTACGGGAATACAATGAGCAGTTCTTC,CASSELREYNEQFF
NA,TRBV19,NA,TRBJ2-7,TGTGCCAGTAGTATACAACAGGGAGCCTCCTACGAGCAGTACTTC,CASSIQQGASYEQYF
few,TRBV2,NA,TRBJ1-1,TGTGCCAGCAGTGGTGTCGCCTTGGGGAACACTGAAGCTTTCTTT,CASSGVALGNTEAFF
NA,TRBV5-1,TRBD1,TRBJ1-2,TGCGCCAGCAGCTTGGCCCCAGGGGGTGGGGACACCTTC,CASSLAPGGGDTF
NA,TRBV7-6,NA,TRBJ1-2,TGTGCCAGCAGCTTGGGGGGCGGCTACACCTTC,CASSLGGGYTF
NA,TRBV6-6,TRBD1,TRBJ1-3,TGTGCCAGCAACAGGGGAGGCTCTGGAAACACCATATATTTT,CASNRGGSGNTIYF
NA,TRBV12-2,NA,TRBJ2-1,TGTGCAAGTAGGGGGAATTTTCGCCCAATGATTACTCAGCAGTTCTTC,CASRGNFRPMITQQFF
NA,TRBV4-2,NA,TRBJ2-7,TGTGCCAGCAGGGGACTCAGCTCCTACGAGCAGTACTTC,CASRGLSSYEQYF
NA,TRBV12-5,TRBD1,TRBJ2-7,TGTGCTAGTGGCACCGGGACAGGGTACTACGAGCAGTACTTC,CASGTGTGYYEQYF
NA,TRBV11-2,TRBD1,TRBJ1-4,TGTGCCAGCAGCATTGGACAGGGAAGAGGGGAAAAACTGTTTTTT,CASSIGQGRGEKLFF